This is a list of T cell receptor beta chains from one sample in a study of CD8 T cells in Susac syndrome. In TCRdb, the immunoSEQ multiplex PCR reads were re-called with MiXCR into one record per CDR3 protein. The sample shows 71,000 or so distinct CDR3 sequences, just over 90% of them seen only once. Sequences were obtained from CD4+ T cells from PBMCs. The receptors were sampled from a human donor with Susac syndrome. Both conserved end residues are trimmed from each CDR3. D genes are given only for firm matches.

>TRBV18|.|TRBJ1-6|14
ASSQGPTPYNSPLH
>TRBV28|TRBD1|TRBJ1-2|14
ASSPRWDRGRSGYT
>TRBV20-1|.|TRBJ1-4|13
SAERTLQTNEKLF
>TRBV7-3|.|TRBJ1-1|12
ASSLQGSGTEAF
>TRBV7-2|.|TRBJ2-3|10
ASSLAPDTQY
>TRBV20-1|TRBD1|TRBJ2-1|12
SAGRTGALNEQF
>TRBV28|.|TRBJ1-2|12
ASSLSIANYGYT
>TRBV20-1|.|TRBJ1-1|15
SAAWMWGIIMNTEAF
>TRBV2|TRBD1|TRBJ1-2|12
ASRGQGAFYGYT
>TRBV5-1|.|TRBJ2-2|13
ASSPVTANTGELF
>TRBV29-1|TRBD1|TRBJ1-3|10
SVVEGANTIY
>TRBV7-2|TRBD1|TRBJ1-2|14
ASSTGTGNTNYGYT
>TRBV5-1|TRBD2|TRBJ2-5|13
ASSSGTVPTETQY
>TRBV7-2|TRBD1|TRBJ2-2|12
ASSSRQGSGELF
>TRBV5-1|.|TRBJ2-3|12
ASSIGTPTDTQY
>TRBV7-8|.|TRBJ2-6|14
ASSLGAVLGANVLT
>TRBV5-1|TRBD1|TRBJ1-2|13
ASSLGGTVDYGYT
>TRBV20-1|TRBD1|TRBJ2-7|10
SVQGLMYEQY
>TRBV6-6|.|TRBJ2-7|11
ASSTDNPYEQY
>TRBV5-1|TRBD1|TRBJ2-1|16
ASSERQGRSGSYNEQF
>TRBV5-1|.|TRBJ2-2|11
ASRQTDTGELF
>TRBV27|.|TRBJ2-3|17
ASSLSRDFPLGVTDTQY
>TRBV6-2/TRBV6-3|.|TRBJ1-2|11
ASSRRQFQGYT
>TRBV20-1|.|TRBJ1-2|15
SARSGVYRKVDYGYT
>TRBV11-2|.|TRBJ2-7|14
ASSLEGGAALREQY
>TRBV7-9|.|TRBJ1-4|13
ASSPSQPGGEKLF
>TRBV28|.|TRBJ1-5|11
ASLTAYAQPQH
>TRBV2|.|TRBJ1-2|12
ASSVGRANYGYT
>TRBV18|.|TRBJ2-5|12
ASFRGLTQETQY
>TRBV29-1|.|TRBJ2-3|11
SGLLDNTDTQC
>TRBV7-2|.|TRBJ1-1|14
ASSSQGAGTNTEAF
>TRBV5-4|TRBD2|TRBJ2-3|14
ASSLFGGGGTDTQY
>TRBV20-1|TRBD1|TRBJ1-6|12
SARVRGSNSPLH
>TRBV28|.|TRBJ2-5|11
ASSLSGSRTQY
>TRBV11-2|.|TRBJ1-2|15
ASSFRRKNWTNYGYT
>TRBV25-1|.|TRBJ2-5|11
ASSVAYQETQY
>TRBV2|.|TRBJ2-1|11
ASSYLAAGEQF
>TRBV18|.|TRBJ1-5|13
ANSPDWESNQPQH
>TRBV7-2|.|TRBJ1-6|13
ASSLVGVGNSPLH
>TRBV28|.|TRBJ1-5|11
ASRFGGHQPQH
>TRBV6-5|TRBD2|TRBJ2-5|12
ASSYALAEETQY
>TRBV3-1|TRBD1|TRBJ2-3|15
ASSHVRGPGGTDTQY
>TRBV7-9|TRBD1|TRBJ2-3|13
ASSSGTGVADTQY
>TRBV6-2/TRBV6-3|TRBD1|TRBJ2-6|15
ASRPGQGVSGANVLT
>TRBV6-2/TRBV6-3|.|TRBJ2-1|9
ASSPLNEQF
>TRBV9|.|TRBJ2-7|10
ASSVEGRQQY